These 14 T cell receptor beta chains share one sample of origin, sequenced in a study of T cell responses to AZD1222 COVID-19 vaccine. Assay used: immunoSEQ multiplex PCR; TCRdb lists only in-frame clones, some missing. The sample comprises some 160,000 clones, approximately 89% of which are singletons, and around 4% rests with the top ten. Source: peripheral blood, taken on day 0 of AZD1222 vaccination. These receptors came from an adult in good health.

The J gene is TRBJ2-1, the V gene TRBV20-1; D is unresolved. There are 14 residues in the CDR3. Per the germline V gene, CDR1 is DFQATT and CDR2 is SNEGSKA (reference sequence). Trimming removed 4 bases from V and 2 bases from J, with 12 bases in between. The CDR3 nucleotides are TGCAGTGCTAATGATAGGAGTACCTACAATGAGCAGTTCTTC. Its translation: CSANDRSTYNEQFF.

This chain's CDR3 is CASSQEPTGGDQPQHF. CDR3 sequence (DNA): TGTGCCAGCAGCCAAGAACCCACAGGGGGAGATCAGCCCCAGCATTTT. The chain has TRBV4-2 and TRBJ1-5; 8 nucleotides align to TRBD1. Germline values: CDR1 LGHNA, CDR2 YNFKEQ. With 0 bases clipped from V and 5 bases from J, the junction kept 6 bases outside the gene matches. The CDR3 spans 16 residues.

V usage is TRBV4-1 and J usage is TRBJ2-7; 9 positions agree with TRBD2. V gave up 4 bases and J gave up 0 bases; unmatched junction bases: 7. The CDR3 sequence is 16 residues long. Germline values: CDR1 MGHRA, CDR2 YSYEKL. The CDR3 DNA is TGCGCCAGCAGCCCGGGGCTAGCGGGGAACTCCTACGAGCAGTACTTC. This gives the protein CASSPGLAGNSYEQYF.

This clone was detected once. The chain has TRBV27 and TRBJ2-7; 8 bases fit TRBD1. The germline V gene has CDR1 MNHEY and CDR2 SMNVEV (reference sequence). The J segment lost 4 bases and the V segment lost 3 bases, leaving 5 bases of the junction unmatched. This CDR3 spans 14 amino acids. CDR3 residues: CASSFGDRGYEQYF. In DNA, the CDR3 is TGTGCCAGCAGTTTTGGAGACAGGGGTTACGAGCAGTACTTC.

The V and J genes are TRBV4-1 and TRBJ2-6, with unresolved D. CDR1 and CDR2 from the germline V gene are MGHRA and YSYEKL. The V gene lost 7 bases and the J gene lost 4 bases, with 11 bases spanning the gap. This CDR3 has 14 amino acids. The CDR3 is CASNPLSGANVLTF. The CDR3 nucleotides are TGCGCCAGCAACCCGTTATCAGGGGCCAACGTCCTGACTTTC.

The V call is TRBV5-1, the J call TRBJ2-1; TRBD2 agrees at 11 bases. The germline V gene encodes CDR1 SGHRS and CDR2 YFSETQ. J gave up 3 bases and V 4 bases, and 3 bases lay outside the gene matches. The CDR3 runs 15 residues. CDR3 residues: CASSPTSGSYNEQFF. The CDR3 bases are TGCGCCAGCAGCCCAACTAGCGGGAGCTACAATGAGCAGTTCTTC.

J is TRBJ2-1 and V is TRBV7-3; the D is unclear. Germline lookup yields CDR1 SGHTA and CDR2 FQGTGA. V lost 3 bases to trimming and J lost 0 bases, with 12 bases between them. The CDR3 loop spans 16 amino acids. The CDR3 region has the DNA TGTGCCAGCAGCTTCGACTCATCGAGCTCCTACAATGAGCAGTTCTTC. Translating it yields CASSFDSSSSYNEQFF.

This chain connects TRBV12-3 or TRBV12-4 to TRBJ2-1, with no clear D. The CDR3 consists of 11 residues. V was clipped by 0 bases and J by 8 bases, with 2 bases between them. The CDR3 coding sequence is TGTGCCAGCAGTTTAGCCTATGAGCAGTTCTTC. It encodes CASSLAYEQFF.

V usage is TRBV4-1 and J usage is TRBJ2-3, with D possibly matching TRBD1 (5 bases). The CDR3 runs to 15 residues. V gave up 0 bases and J gave up 3 bases, with 10 bases separating them. In germline, CDR1 is MGHRA, CDR2 YSYEKL. The CDR3 DNA reads TGCGCCAGCAGCCAAGACAGCGCAGGGACAGATACGCAGTATTTT. Protein: CASSQDSAGTDTQYF.

This chain joins TRBV5-1 and TRBJ2-7; 12 bases match TRBD2. Germline lookup yields CDR1 SGHRS and CDR2 YFSETQ. CDR3 length: 14 amino acids. J was trimmed by 6 bases and V by 5 bases; bases with no gene match: 6. The CDR3 sequence is CASSVTSGSSEQYF. CDR3 coding DNA: TGCGCCAGCAGTGTGACTAGCGGGAGTAGCGAGCAGTACTTC.

The rearrangement links TRBV19 to TRBJ2-2; no reliable D call. The germline V gene encodes CDR1 LNHDA and CDR2 SQIVND (reference sequence). The CDR3 loop spans 13 amino acids. V lost 8 bases and J lost 2, with 9 bases in between. The DNA of the CDR3 is TGTGCCAGTCGAGGTCCAAACACCGGGGAGCTGTTTTTT. Its translation: CASRGPNTGELFF.

This chain uses TRBV7-2 with TRBJ2-2, with no clear D. The germline CDR1 and CDR2 sequences are SGHTA and FQGNSA. This CDR3 is built from 15 residues. Deletions cut 1 base from V and 2 bases from J, with 8 bases between. CDR3 residues: CASSLVLGNTGELFF. CDR3 coding DNA: TGTGCCAGCAGCTTAGTGCTGGGTAACACCGGGGAGCTGTTTTTT. Full variable domain (remainder filled in from reference TRBV7-2 and TRBJ2-2): GAGVSQSPSNKVTEKGKDVELRCDPISGHTALYWYRQSLGQGLEFLIYFQGNSAPDKSGLPSDRFSAERTGGSVSTLTIQRTQQEDSAVYLCASSLVLGNTGELFFGEGSRLTVL.

This chain joins TRBV6-2 or TRBV6-3 and TRBJ2-1; the D gene is possibly TRBD2 (5 bases). Trimming took 6 bases from V and 8 from J, leaving 11 bases between them. Per the germline V gene, CDR1 is MNHEY and CDR2 is SVGEGT. The CDR3 contains 12 residues. CDR3: CASSRTVDEQFF. Written as DNA, the CDR3 is TGTGCCAGCAGCCGGACTGTCGATGAGCAGTTCTTC.

The chain employs TRBV9 and TRBJ2-1, with 9 positions matching TRBD2. V lost 0 bases and J lost 8; bases outside the gene matches: 15. CDR3 length equals 18 residues. Germline values: CDR1 SGDLS, CDR2 YYNGEE. The CDR3 here is CASSVDLNSGRLHYEQFF. The CDR3 DNA reads as TGTGCCAGCAGCGTAGATTTGAACAGCGGGAGGTTGCATTATGAGCAGTTCTTC.